Below, 28 T cell receptor beta chains from the same sample are listed, as sequenced in a study of T cells in Graves' hyperthyroidism and ophthalmopathy. Researchers amplified the TCR beta CDR3 regions from RNA transcripts. In the first-round RT-PCR of the TCR CDR3, the HTBI primer set was used. MiXCR, run by TCRdb on the multiplex PCR reads, gives a single entry per CDR3 protein. The top ten hold more than 15% of the sample, which has about 560,000 distinct CDR3 sequences, 16% seen once. The sample consisted of blood. The receptors come from a woman under 30 with Graves' hyperthyroidism.

This clonotype was observed many times. This chain joins TRBV28 and TRBJ2-7; no clear D gene. This CDR3 is 16 amino acids long. The V gene's germline CDR1 is MDHEN and CDR2 SYDVKM. Trimming left V 4 bases short and J 0 bases short, with 16 bases between. The CDR3, as DNA: TGTGCCAGCAGTTCCCCGACCGCGTTGAACTCCTACGAGCAGTACTTC. Amino acid sequence: CASSSPTALNSYEQYF.

This chain joins TRBV5-1 and TRBJ2-1; D might be TRBD2 (5 bases). Per the germline V gene, CDR1 is SGHRS and CDR2 is YFSETQ. The germline V and J ends were trimmed by 0 bases and 8 bases, with 15 bases remaining between them. The CDR3 spans 15 residues. The CDR3 coding sequence is TGCGCCAGCAGCTTGGAGGGTACTAGTTTATATGAGCAGTTCTTC. It is translated as CASSLEGTSLYEQFF.

The V and J genes are TRBV20-1 and TRBJ2-1; D not resolved. The CDR3 consists of 11 residues. CDR1 and CDR2 from the germline V gene are DFQATT and SNEGSKA (reference sequence). Trimming took 5 bases from V and 10 from J, leaving 12 bases between them. The CDR3 here is CSARSLAEQFF. CDR3 sequence (DNA): TGCAGTGCTCGGAGCCTCGCCGAGCAGTTCTTC.

About this clonotype itself: A much larger clone sits a single nucleotide away, making a read error possible. The rearrangement links TRBV28 to TRBJ2-3; D remains unclear. This CDR3 contains 16 residues. V was pared by 5 bases and J by 0 bases, with 15 bases between. Germline assignment: CDR1 MDHEN and CDR2 SYDVKM. This CDR3 reads CASSDADPTSTDTQYF. CDR3 nucleotides: TGTGCCAGCAGTGATGCGGACCCTACTAGCACAGATACGCAGTATTTT.

At least ten counts were recorded for this clonotype. DNA of the CDR3: TGTGCCAGCAGCCCCCGGGGGGTCCCGTTGGGGACAGATACGCAGTATTTT. The encoded protein is CASSPRGVPLGTDTQYF. The rearrangement links TRBV27 to TRBJ2-3, with 7 positions matching TRBD2. This CDR3 is 17 amino acids long. V trimming: 6 bases; J trimming: 3 bases; junction bases outside the gene matches: 15. Germline lookup yields CDR1 MNHEY and CDR2 SMNVEV (reference sequence).

The CDR3 DNA reads TGTGCCAGCAGTGAAGCGGGAGGTAGAGATACGCAGTATTTT. It specifies CASSEAGGRDTQYF. The J gene is TRBJ2-3, the V gene TRBV6-4, with 9 bases fitting TRBD2. V shed 3 bases, J shed 5 bases, and the junction held 3 bases outside the gene matches. The CDR3 length is 14 residues. Germline V gene lookup returns CDR1 MRHNA and CDR2 SNTAGT.

This clonotype was recorded many times. The CDR3 sequence: CSARRVRGTEAFF. Here the CDR3 DNA reads TGCAGTGCTAGAAGGGTAAGGGGCACTGAAGCTTTCTTT. The chain combines TRBV20-1 with TRBJ1-1; a possible D gene is TRBD1 (5 bases). CDR1 and CDR2 (germline): DFQATT, SNEGSKA (reference sequence). The CDR3 contains 13 residues. Deletions cut 2 bases from V and 4 bases from J, with 11 bases between.

This clonotype was seen at least ten times. The rearrangement links TRBV7-7 to TRBJ2-5; TRBD1 might be the D (5 bases). The CDR3 has 14 amino acids. The germline gives CDR1 SSHAT, CDR2 FNYEAQ (reference sequence). V lost 1 base, J lost 2 bases, and 8 bases lay in between. The CDR3 bases are TGTGCCAGCAGCTTAGTCGACAGACAAGAGACCCAGTACTTC. Protein product: CASSLVDRQETQYF. The whole variable domain, filled in from reference TRBV7-7 and TRBJ2-5, reads GAGVSQSPRYKVTKRGQDVTLRCDPISSHATLYWYQQALGQGPEFLTYFNYEAQPDKSGLPSDRFSAERPEGSISTLTIQRTEQRDSAMYRCASSLVDRQETQYFGPGTRLLVL.

This chain links TRBV6-2 or TRBV6-3 with TRBJ2-2; tentative D call: TRBD2 (5 bases). Trimming stripped 6 bases from V and 4 bases from J, with 12 bases between. This CDR3 contains 14 residues. Germline values: CDR1 MNHEY, CDR2 SVGEGT. The CDR3 reads CASSDRGPTGELFF. The DNA of the CDR3 is TGTGCCAGCAGCGACCGGGGTCCCACCGGGGAGCTGTTTTTT.

This clonotype was observed a handful of times. The chain recombines TRBV7-3 with TRBJ2-2; D is undetermined. The CDR3 contains 13 residues. Germline-derived CDR1 and CDR2 are SGHTA and FQGTGA. The ends were cut back, 1 base at V and 6 bases at J, with 6 bases in the middle. CDR3 nucleotides: TGTGCCAGCAGCTTAAAGGCCGCCGGGGAGCTGTTTTTT. This gives the protein CASSLKAAGELFF.

This clonotype was seen only a few times. The chain employs TRBV27 and TRBJ2-1; D assignment may be TRBD1 or TRBD2 (5 bases each). CDR3 length equals 15 residues. The germline V gene encodes CDR1 MNHEY and CDR2 SMNVEV (reference sequence). V shed 6 bases and J shed 1 base, with 13 bases lying between them. The CDR3 bases are TGTGCCAGCAGATTGCAGGGAGTATCCTACAATGAGCAGTTCTTC. Its protein product is CASRLQGVSYNEQFF.

This clonotype was seen a handful of times. V gene TRBV27 combines with J gene TRBJ2-2, with 10 bases identical to TRBD1. The junction had 10 bases not matched to a gene; V was cut back by 6 bases and J by 3 bases. CDR3 size: 17 residues. Germline CDR1 is MNHEY and CDR2 is SMNVEV (reference sequence). The CDR3 reads CASRDQTGGGYTGELFF. Written as DNA, the CDR3 is TGTGCCAGCAGAGACCAGACAGGGGGCGGATACACCGGGGAGCTGTTTTTT.

Many counts were recorded for this clonotype. The V call is TRBV18, the J call TRBJ2-3; TRBD1 might be the D (6 bases). Trimming removed 2 bases at V and 9 bases at J, with 9 bases between. Germline assignment: CDR1 KGHSH and CDR2 LQKENI. The CDR3 length is 12 residues. CDR3 protein: CASSPVRGTQYF. The CDR3 bases are TGTGCCAGCTCACCAGTCAGGGGAACGCAGTATTTT.

Many counts were recorded for this clonotype. The chain employs TRBV12-3 or TRBV12-4 and TRBJ1-1; D is unclear. The CDR3 runs 14 residues. V lost 1 base and J 3 bases, leaving 9 bases between the germline ends. The DNA of the CDR3 is TGTGCCAGCAGTTTAGACAGTGGGGACACTGAAGCTTTCTTT. This gives the protein CASSLDSGDTEAFF.

With regard to this clonotype: Germline and junction disagree at one end, which may indicate a read error. The chain has TRBV2 and TRBJ2-2; possible D gene TRBD1, 6 bases. CDR3 size: 16 residues. Germline loops: CDR1 SNHLY, CDR2 FYNNEI. The CDR3 spells CASSRDRTPNTGDLFF. In DNA form, the CDR3 reads TGTGCCAGCAGCCGAGACAGGACCCCGAACACCGGGGATCTGTTTTTT.

The gene calls are TRBV13 and TRBJ2-2; the D gene is possibly TRBD2 (6 bases). Germline-derived CDR1 and CDR2 are PRHDT and FYEKMQ (reference sequence). Trimming left V 4 bases short and J 4 bases short, with 10 bases between. The CDR3 runs 14 residues. As DNA, the CDR3 is TGTGCCAGCAGCTCCGGAGGGGTCACCGGGGAGCTGTTTTTT. Protein sequence: CASSSGGVTGELFF.

The chain couples TRBV19 to TRBJ2-7, with D perhaps TRBD2 (6 bases). Deletions cut 5 bases from V and 4 bases from J, with 21 bases between. Germline CDR1 reads LNHDA; CDR2 reads SQIVND (reference sequence). The CDR3 runs to 16 residues. The CDR3 DNA sequence: TGTGCCAGTAGTCAGAGGGACTCCTCCTTTTGGTACGAGCAGTACTTC. Its protein product is CASSQRDSSFWYEQYF.

This clonotype was observed a handful of times. V gene TRBV20-1 combines with J gene TRBJ2-7, with D hard to call. This CDR3 spans 12 amino acids. The V gene's germline CDR1 is DFQATT and CDR2 SNEGSKA (reference sequence). Trimming took off 6 bases at V and 6 bases at J, with 15 bases between the two ends. The chain's CDR3 is CSANPSSREQYF. In DNA, the CDR3 is TGCAGTGCAAACCCGAGTAGCCGCGAGCAGTACTTC.

This clonotype has at least ten counts. The CDR3 DNA reads as TGTGCCAGCAGTTATTCTAGCGGGACCACAGATACGCAGTATTTT. Its protein is CASSYSSGTTDTQYF. This chain uses TRBV6-1 with TRBJ2-3; 9 bases fit TRBD2. After removal of 5 bases from V and 2 bases from J, the junction contained 5 bases not matched to a gene. The CDR3 sequence is 15 residues long. CDR1 is MNHNS and CDR2 is SASEGT in the germline V gene.

The V and J genes are TRBV27 and TRBJ1-6, with D perhaps matching TRBD1 (6 bases). This CDR3 region has 13 residues. Germline V gives CDR1 MNHEY, CDR2 SMNVEV (reference sequence). V was clipped by 5 bases and J by 11 bases, with 13 bases between them. CDR3 in amino acids: CASSPLGQPPLHF. CDR3 bases: TGTGCCAGCAGTCCACTAGGACAGCCACCCCTCCACTTT.

The chain couples TRBV5-1 to TRBJ2-7; D is uncertain. Looked up from germline, CDR1 is SGHRS and CDR2 is YFSETQ. The V end lost 0 bases, the J end lost 10 bases, and 14 bases lay between the germline ends. CDR3 length: 13 amino acids. The CDR3 loop reads CASSLAGPPDQYF. The CDR3, as DNA: TGCGCCAGCAGCTTGGCCGGACCCCCCGACCAGTACTTC.

This clonotype was counted only a few times. V usage is TRBV19 and J usage is TRBJ2-3, with TRBD2 identical over 15 bases. Germline V gives CDR1 LNHDA, CDR2 SQIVND (reference sequence). The V and J ends lost 10 bases and 4 bases, in that order; junction bases with no gene match: 3. The CDR3 has 14 amino acids. The CDR3 reads CATRTSGGADTQYF. The CDR3 nucleotides are TGTGCCACTCGGACTAGCGGGGGGGCAGATACGCAGTATTTT.

This clonotype was picked up many times. The chain links TRBV20-1 to TRBJ1-1, with D perhaps matching TRBD1 (5 bases). The CDR3 sequence is 13 residues long. In germline, CDR1 is DFQATT, CDR2 SNEGSKA (reference sequence). Trimming took off 3 bases at V and 6 bases at J, with 14 bases between the two ends. The CDR3 loop is CSARRGTAPEAFF. CDR3 coding DNA: TGCAGTGCTAGGCGAGGGACGGCCCCTGAAGCTTTCTTT.

At least ten counts were recorded for this clonotype. V is TRBV7-8 and J is TRBJ2-7; no definite D call. The V end lost 5 bases, the J end lost 4 bases, and 18 bases lay between the germline ends. The CDR3 is 15 amino acids. Germline V gene lookup returns CDR1 SGHVS and CDR2 FQNEAQ. CDR3 in amino acids: CASSTTLTGYYEQYF. CDR3 coding DNA: TGTGCCAGCAGCACGACGTTGACGGGCTATTACGAGCAGTACTTC. Full variable domain (rest looked up from reference TRBV7-8 and TRBJ2-7): GAGVSQSPRYKVAKRGQDVALRCDPISGHVSLFWYQQALGQGPEFLTYFQNEAQLDKSGLPSDRFFAERPEGSVSTLKIQRTQQEDSAVYLCASSTTLTGYYEQYFGPGTRLTVT.

This chain connects TRBV20-1 to TRBJ2-7, with 8 bases aligning to TRBD1. Germline V gene sequence: CDR1 DFQATT, CDR2 SNEGSKA (reference sequence). V lost 4 bases to trimming and J lost 2 bases; unmatched junction nucleotides: 7. The CDR3 has 14 residues. Here the CDR3 DNA reads TGCAGTGCTATTGAGACAGGGGCCCCCTACGAGCAGTACTTC. Protein sequence: CSAIETGAPYEQYF.

In DNA form, the CDR3 reads TGTGCCAGCACCACTCCGGGACAGCACCGAGGAAACACCATATATTTT. Protein sequence: CASTTPGQHRGNTIYF. The J gene is TRBJ1-3, the V gene TRBV6-1, with 7 bases matching TRBD1. V lost 7 bases to trimming and J lost 4 bases; unmatched junction nucleotides: 13. The germline gives CDR1 MNHNS, CDR2 SASEGT. The CDR3 contains 16 residues.

This clonotype was detected ten times or more. This rearrangement joins TRBV28 to TRBJ1-3; TRBD1 aligns across 9 bases. Germline V gives CDR1 MDHEN, CDR2 SYDVKM. The J segment lost 0 bases and the V segment lost 2 bases, leaving 8 bases of the junction unmatched. The CDR3 length is 18 residues. The CDR3 sequence is CASSLVLGTGNSGNTIYF. The CDR3 DNA follows: TGTGCCAGCAGTTTAGTACTCGGGACAGGGAACTCTGGAAACACCATATATTTT.

In this sample, this clonotype turned up many times. The V and J genes are TRBV28 and TRBJ2-1; TRBD2 aligns across 10 bases. This CDR3 region has 15 residues. CDR1 is MDHEN and CDR2 is SYDVKM in the germline V gene. Unmatched junction bases numbered 6, after V lost 2 bases and J lost 8 bases. Here the CDR3 reads CASSLLAGVRHEQFF. CDR3 DNA sequence: TGTGCCAGCAGTTTACTAGCGGGAGTACGGCATGAGCAGTTCTTC.